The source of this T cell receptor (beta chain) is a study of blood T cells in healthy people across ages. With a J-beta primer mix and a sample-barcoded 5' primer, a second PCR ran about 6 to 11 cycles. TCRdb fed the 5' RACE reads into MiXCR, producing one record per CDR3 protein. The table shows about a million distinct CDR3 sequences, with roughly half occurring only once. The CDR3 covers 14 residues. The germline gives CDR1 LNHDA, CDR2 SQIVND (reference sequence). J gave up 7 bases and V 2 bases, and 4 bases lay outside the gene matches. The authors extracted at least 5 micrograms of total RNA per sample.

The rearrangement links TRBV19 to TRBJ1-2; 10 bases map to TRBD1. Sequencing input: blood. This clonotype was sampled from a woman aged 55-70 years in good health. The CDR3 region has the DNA TGTGCCAGTAGTATACCGGGGACAGGGGCTGGCTACACCTTC. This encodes CASSIPGTGAGYTF.